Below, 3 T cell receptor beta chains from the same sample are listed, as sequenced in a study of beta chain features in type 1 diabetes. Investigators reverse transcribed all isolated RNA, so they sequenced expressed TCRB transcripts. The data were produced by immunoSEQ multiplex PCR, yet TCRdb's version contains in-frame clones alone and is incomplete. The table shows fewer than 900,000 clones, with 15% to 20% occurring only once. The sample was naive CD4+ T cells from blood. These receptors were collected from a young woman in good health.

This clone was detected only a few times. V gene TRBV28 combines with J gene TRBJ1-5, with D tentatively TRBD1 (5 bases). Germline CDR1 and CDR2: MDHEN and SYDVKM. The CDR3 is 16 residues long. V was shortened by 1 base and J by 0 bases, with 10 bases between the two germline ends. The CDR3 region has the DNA TGTGCCAGCAGTTTATTGGACACCATTAGCAATCAGCCCCAGCATTTT. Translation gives CASSLLDTISNQPQHF.

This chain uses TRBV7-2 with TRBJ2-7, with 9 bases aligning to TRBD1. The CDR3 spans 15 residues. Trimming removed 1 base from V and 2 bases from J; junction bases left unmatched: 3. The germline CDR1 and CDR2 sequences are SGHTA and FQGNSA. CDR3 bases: TGTGCCAGCAGCTTAGGGACAGGGGTGCCCTACGAGCAGTACTTC. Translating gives CASSLGTGVPYEQYF.

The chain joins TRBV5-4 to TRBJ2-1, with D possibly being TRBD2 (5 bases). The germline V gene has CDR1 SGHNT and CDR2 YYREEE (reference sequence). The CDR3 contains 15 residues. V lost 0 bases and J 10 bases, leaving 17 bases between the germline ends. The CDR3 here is CASSLESGLGGEQFF. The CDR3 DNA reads TGTGCCAGCAGCTTGGAGAGCGGTTTGGGTGGGGAGCAGTTCTTC.